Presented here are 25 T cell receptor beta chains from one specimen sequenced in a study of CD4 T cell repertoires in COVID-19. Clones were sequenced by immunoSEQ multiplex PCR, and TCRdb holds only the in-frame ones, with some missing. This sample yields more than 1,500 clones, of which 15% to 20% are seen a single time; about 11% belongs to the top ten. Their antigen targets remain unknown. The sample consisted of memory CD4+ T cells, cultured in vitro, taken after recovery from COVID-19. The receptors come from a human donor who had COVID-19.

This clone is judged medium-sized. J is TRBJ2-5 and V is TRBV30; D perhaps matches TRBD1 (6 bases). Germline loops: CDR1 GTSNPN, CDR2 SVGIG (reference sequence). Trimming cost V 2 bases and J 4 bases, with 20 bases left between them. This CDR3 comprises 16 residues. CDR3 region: CAWSYPYRALRETQYF. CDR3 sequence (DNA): TGTGCCTGGAGTTACCCTTACAGGGCATTGAGAGAGACCCAGTACTTC. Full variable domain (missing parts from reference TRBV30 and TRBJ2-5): SQTIHQWPATLVQPVGSPLSLECTVEGTSNPNLYWYRQAAGRGLQLLFYSVGIGQISSEVPQNLSASRPQDRQFILSSKKLLLSDSGFYLCAWSYPYRALRETQYFGPGTRLLVL.

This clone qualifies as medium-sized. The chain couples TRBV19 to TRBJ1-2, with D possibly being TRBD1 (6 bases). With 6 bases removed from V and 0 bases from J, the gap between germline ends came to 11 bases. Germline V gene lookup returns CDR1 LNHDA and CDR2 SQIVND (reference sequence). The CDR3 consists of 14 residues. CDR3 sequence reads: CASRTQGANYGYTF. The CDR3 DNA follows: TGTGCCAGTAGAACACAGGGAGCTAACTATGGCTACACCTTC.

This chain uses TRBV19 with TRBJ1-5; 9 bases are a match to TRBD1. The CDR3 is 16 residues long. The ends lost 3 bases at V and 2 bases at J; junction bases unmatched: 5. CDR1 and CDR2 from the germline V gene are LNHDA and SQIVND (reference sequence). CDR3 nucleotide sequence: TGTGCCAGTAGTATGTGGGGACAGGGTGGCAATCAGCCCCAGCATTTT. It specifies CASSMWGQGGNQPQHF.

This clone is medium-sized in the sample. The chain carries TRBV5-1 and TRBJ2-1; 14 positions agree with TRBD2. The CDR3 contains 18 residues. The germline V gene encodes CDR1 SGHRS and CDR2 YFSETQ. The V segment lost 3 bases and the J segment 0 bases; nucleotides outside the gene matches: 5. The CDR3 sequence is CASSYRTSGGSSYNEQFF. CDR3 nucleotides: TGCGCCAGCAGCTATCGGACTAGCGGGGGGAGCTCCTACAATGAGCAGTTCTTC.

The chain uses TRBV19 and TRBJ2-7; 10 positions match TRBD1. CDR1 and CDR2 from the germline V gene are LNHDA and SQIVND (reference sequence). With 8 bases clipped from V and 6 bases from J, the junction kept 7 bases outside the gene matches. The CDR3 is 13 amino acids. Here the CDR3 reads CASGRDRGLEQYF. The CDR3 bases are TGTGCCAGTGGACGGGACAGGGGTCTCGAGCAGTACTTC.

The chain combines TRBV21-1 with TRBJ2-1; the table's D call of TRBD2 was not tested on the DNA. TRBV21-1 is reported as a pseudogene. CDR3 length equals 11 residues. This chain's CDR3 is CASSSTSGQFF. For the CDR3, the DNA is TGTGCCAGCAGCTCAACTAGCGGGCAGTTCTTC.

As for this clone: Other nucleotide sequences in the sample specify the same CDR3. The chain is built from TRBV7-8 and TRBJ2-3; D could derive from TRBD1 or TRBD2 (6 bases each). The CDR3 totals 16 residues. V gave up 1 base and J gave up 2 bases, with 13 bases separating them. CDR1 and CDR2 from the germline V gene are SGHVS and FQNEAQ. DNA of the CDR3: TGTGCCAGCAGCTTAGTGACGGGGGCCTCCACAGATACGCAGTATTTT. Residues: CASSLVTGASTDTQYF.

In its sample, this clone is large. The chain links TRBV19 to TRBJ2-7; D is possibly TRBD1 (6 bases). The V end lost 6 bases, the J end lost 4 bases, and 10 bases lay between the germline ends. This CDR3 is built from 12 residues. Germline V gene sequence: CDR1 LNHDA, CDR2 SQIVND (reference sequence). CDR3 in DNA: TGTGCCAGTAGCACAGACAGGTACGAGCAGTACTTC. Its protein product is CASSTDRYEQYF.

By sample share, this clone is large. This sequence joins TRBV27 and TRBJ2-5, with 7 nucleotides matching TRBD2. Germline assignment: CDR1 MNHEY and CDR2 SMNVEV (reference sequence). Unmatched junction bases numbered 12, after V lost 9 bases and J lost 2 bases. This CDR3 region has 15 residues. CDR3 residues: CASRSGSPIQETQYF. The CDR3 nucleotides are TGTGCCAGTCGTAGCGGGTCCCCCATTCAAGAGACCCAGTACTTC.

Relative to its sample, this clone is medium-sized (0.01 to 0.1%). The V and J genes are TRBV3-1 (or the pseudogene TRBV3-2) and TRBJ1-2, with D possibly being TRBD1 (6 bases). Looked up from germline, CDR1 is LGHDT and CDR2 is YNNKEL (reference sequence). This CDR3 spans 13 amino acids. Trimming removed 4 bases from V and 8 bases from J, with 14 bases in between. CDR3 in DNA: TGTGCCAGCAGCCCCAGGGGTCTTGAGGGCTACACCTTC. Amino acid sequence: CASSPRGLEGYTF.

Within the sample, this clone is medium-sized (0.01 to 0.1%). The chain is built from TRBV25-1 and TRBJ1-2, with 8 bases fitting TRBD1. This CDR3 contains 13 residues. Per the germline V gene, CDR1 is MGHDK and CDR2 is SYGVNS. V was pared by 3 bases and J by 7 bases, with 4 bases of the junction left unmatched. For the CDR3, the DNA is TGTGCCAGCAGTGACAGGGGGCAAACTGGCTACACCTTC. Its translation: CASSDRGQTGYTF.

The CDR3 loop is CASSPQRRGGRFGYTF. CDR3 in DNA: TGTGCCAGCTCACCCCAGCGGCGGGGAGGCAGGTTCGGCTACACCTTC. The rearrangement joins TRBV18 to TRBJ1-2; D uncertain. Per germline, CDR1 KGHSH and CDR2 LQKENI. Trimming removed 3 bases at V and 8 bases at J, with 22 bases between. The CDR3 runs 16 residues.

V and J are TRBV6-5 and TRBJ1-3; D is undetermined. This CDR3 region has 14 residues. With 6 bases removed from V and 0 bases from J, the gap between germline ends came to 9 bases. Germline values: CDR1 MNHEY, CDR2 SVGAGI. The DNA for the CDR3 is TGTGCCAGCAGCCAGGAACCCTCTGGAAACACCATATATTTT. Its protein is CASSQEPSGNTIYF.

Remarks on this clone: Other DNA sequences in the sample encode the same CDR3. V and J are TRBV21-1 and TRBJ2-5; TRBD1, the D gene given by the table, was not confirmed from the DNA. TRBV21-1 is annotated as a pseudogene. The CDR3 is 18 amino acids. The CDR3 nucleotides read TGTGCCAGCAGCAAACGGCTTGGGGACAGGGGGCCCCAAAAGACCCAGTACTTC. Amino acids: CASSKRLGDRGPQKTQYF.

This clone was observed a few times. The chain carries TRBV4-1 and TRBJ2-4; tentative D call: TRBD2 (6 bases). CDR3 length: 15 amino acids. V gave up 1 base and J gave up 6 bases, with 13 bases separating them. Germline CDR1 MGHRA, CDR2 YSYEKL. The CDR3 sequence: CASSQGGVPPNIQYF. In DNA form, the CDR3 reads TGCGCCAGCAGCCAAGGGGGGGTTCCCCCAAACATTCAGTACTTC.

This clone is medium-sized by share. DNA for the CDR3: TGTGCCAGCAGCCAACTAGCGGGGGCGTCTGGGGAGCTGTTTTTT. It yields the protein CASSQLAGASGELFF. This rearrangement joins TRBV7-6 to TRBJ2-2; 11 positions match TRBD2. The CDR3 has 15 amino acids. V lost 5 bases to trimming and J lost 8 bases; unmatched junction nucleotides: 7. The germline V gene encodes CDR1 SGHVS and CDR2 FNYEAQ.

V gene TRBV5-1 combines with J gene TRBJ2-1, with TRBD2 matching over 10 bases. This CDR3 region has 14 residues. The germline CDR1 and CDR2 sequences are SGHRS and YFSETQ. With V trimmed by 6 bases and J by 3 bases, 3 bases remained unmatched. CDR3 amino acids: CASKSSGSYNEQFF. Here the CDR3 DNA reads TGCGCCAGCAAGTCTAGCGGGAGCTACAATGAGCAGTTCTTC. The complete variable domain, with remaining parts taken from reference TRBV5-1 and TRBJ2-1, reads KAGVTQTPRYLIKTRGQQVTLSCSPISGHRSVSWYQQTPGQGLQFLFEYFSETQRNKGNFPGRFSGRQFSNSRSEMNVSTLELGDSALYLCASKSSGSYNEQFFGPGTRLTVL.

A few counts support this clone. The CDR3 sequence: CASSRRGGFGYTF. DNA for the CDR3: TGTGCCAGCAGCCGCCGAGGGGGGTTCGGCTACACCTTC. The chain links TRBV11-2 to TRBJ1-2; a possible D gene is TRBD1 (6 bases). V was pared by 5 bases and J by 8 bases, with 15 bases between. From germline, CDR1 is SGHAT and CDR2 FQNNGV. CDR3 size: 13 residues.

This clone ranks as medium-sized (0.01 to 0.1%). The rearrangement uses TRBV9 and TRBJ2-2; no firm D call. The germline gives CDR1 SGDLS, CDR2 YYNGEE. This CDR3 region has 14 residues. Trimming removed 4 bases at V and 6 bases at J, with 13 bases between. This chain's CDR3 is CASSPTPQAGELFF. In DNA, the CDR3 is TGTGCCAGCAGCCCCACCCCCCAGGCCGGGGAGCTGTTTTTT.

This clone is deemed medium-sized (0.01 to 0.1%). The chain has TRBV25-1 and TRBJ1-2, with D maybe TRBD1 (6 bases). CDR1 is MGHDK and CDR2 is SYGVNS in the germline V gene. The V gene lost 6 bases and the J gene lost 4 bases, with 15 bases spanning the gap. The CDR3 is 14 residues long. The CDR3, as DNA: TGTGCCAGCAGCGAAAAGGGGGTTCTCTATGGCTACACCTTC. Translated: CASSEKGVLYGYTF.

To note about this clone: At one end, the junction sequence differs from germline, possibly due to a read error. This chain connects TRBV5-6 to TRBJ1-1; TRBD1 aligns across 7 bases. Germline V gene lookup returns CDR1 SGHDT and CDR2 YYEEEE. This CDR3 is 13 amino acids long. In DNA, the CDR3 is TGTGCCAGCAGCAACGGACAGGCCTTGATTCAGCTCTTT. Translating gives CASSNGQALIQLF.

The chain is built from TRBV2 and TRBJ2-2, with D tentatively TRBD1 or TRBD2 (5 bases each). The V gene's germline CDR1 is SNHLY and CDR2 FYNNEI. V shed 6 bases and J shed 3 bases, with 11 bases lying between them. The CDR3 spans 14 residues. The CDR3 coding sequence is TGTGCCAGCAGGACGGGGACGGACACCGGGGAGCTGTTTTTT. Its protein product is CASRTGTDTGELFF.

The CDR3 nucleotides are TGTGCCAGCAGCTTAGTCACAGGGGGGAATGAAAAACTGTTTTTT. Amino acid sequence: CASSLVTGGNEKLFF. This chain uses TRBV7-8 with TRBJ1-4; TRBD1 agrees at 8 bases. The CDR3 totals 15 residues. Germline V gene lookup returns CDR1 SGHVS and CDR2 FQNEAQ. With V trimmed by 1 base and J by 5 bases, 3 bases remained unmatched.

The CDR3 sequence: CASSRWTSGRVTDTQYF. CDR3 in DNA: TGTGCCAGCAGCAGGTGGACTAGCGGGAGGGTAACCGATACGCAGTATTTT. The chain links TRBV2 to TRBJ2-3; 15 bases agree with TRBD2. V was pared by 6 bases and J by 6 bases, with 10 bases of the junction left unmatched. The germline CDR1 and CDR2 sequences are SNHLY and FYNNEI. CDR3 size: 17 residues. The variable domain in full, completed from reference TRBV2 and TRBJ2-3, reads EPEVTQTPSHQVTQMGQEVILRCVPISNHLYFYWYRQILGQKVEFLVSFYNNEISEKSEIFDDQFSVERPDGSNFTLKIRSTKLEDSAMYFCASSRWTSGRVTDTQYFGPGTRLTVL.

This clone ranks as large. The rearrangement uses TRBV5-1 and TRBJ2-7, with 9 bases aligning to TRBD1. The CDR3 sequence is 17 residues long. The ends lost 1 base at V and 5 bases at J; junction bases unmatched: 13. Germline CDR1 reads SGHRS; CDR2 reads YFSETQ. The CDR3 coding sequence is TGCGCCAGCAGCTTGTGGTATATCGGACAGGGGAGTCACGAGCAGTACTTC. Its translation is CASSLWYIGQGSHEQYF.